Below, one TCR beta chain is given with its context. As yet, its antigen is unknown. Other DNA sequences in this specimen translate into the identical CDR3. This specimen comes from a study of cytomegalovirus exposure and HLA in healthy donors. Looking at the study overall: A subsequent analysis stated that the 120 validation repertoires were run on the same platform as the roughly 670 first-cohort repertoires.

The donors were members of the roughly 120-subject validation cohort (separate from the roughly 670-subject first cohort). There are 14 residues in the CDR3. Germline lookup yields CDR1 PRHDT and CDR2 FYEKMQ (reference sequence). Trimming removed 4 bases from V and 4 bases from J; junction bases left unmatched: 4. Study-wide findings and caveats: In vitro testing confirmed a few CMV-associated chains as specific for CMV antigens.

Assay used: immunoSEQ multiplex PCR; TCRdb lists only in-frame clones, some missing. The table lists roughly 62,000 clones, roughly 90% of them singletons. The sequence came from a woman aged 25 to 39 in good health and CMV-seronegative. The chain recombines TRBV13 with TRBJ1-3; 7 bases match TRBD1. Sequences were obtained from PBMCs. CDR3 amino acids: CASSSRQGGNTIYF. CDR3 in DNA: TGTGCCAGCAGCTCGAGACAGGGAGGAAACACCATATATTTT.